This TCR beta chain was sequenced during a study of cytotoxic CD8 clonotypes in ibrutinib-treated CLL. Study-level background: On average, each sample had about 250,000 productive templates and approximately 89,000 productive rearrangements.

Findings and caveats of the study: Baseline levels of clonality went above those of age-matched healthy donors and moved with circulating CD8+ T-cell counts. Once treatment began, public clonotypes, which were uncommon, contracted or stayed stable. Increased clonality at ibrutinib response gave way to a return toward baseline at progression.

Here immunoSEQ multiplex PCR was the method, and the copy in TCRdb shows in-frame clones only, minus some. This table has 76,000 or so clones, roughly 80% appearing once. Germline V gene lookup returns CDR1 SEHNR and CDR2 FQNEAQ (reference sequence). This CDR3 contains 16 residues. Trimming removed 5 bases from V and 7 bases from J; junction bases left unmatched: 13. This clone was observed once. Its target is not known. The sequence was collected from a human donor with chronic lymphocytic leukemia. The J gene is TRBJ2-1, the V gene TRBV7-9; 8 nucleotides align to TRBD2. The material sequenced was PBMCs, taken after 24 months of ibrutinib treatment. The CDR3 nucleotides are TGTGCCAGCAGCCAATCGGGAGGGCCGAGAAGGAATGAGCAGTTCTTC. Translation: CASSQSGGPRRNEQFF.